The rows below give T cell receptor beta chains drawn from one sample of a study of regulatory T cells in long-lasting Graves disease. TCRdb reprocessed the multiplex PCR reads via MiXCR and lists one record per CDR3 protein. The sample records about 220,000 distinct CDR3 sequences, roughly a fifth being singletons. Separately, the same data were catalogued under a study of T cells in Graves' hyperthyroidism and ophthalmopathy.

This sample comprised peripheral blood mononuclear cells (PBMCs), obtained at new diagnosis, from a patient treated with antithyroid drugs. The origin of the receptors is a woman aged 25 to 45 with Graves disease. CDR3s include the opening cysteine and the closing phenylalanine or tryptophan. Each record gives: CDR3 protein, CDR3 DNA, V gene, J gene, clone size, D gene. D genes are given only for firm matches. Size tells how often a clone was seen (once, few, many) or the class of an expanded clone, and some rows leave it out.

CDR3: CASSSGPRSQPQHF
DNA: TGTGCCAGCAGTTCGGGCCCTAGGTCGCAGCCCCAGCATTTT
V: TRBV28
J: TRBJ1-5
size: many
D: -

CDR3: CASSEARAGTEAFF
DNA: TGTGCCAGCAGTGAAGCCAGGGCGGGTACTGAAGCTTTCTTT
V: TRBV6-1
J: TRBJ1-1
size: many
D: -

CDR3: CASSSRPNTGELFF
DNA: TGTGCCAGCAGCTCCAGGCCGAACACCGGGGAGCTGTTTTTT
V: TRBV7-2
J: TRBJ2-2
size: few
D: -

CDR3: CASSSYSPQETQYF
DNA: TGTGCCAGCAGCTCTTACAGCCCCCAAGAGACCCAGTACTTC
V: TRBV5-6
J: TRBJ2-5
size: few
D: -

CDR3: CAWSPRGALGKNGAFF
DNA: TGTGCCTGGAGTCCTCGAGGGGCCCTGGGAAAAAATGGGGCTTTCTTT
V: TRBV30
J: TRBJ1-1
size: many
D: -

CDR3: CSAARLASYNEQFF
DNA: TGCAGCGCTGCCCGACTAGCGAGCTACAATGAGCAGTTCTTC
V: TRBV29-1
J: TRBJ2-1
size: many
D: TRBD2

CDR3: CASSWGDRVLDTGELFF
DNA: TGTGCCAGCAGTTGGGGGGACAGGGTATTGGACACCGGGGAGCTGTTTTTT
V: TRBV6-2/TRBV6-3
J: TRBJ2-2
size: -
D: TRBD1

CDR3: CASSHASGSADTQYF
DNA: TGTGCCAGCAGCCATGCTAGCGGGAGTGCAGATACGCAGTATTTT
V: TRBV3-1
J: TRBJ2-3
size: many
D: TRBD2

CDR3: CASSPRDDYGYTF
DNA: TGTGCCAGCAGCCCGAGGGACGACTATGGCTACACCTTC
V: TRBV6-1
J: TRBJ1-2
size: many
D: -

CDR3: CASSFGTSGTQYF
DNA: TGTGCCAGCAGCTTTGGGACCTCGGGGACCCAGTACTTC
V: TRBV11-2
J: TRBJ2-5
size: many
D: -

CDR3: CASSQGDTGSTNEKLFF
DNA: TGTGCCAGCAGCCAAGGGGATACAGGGTCAACTAATGAAAAACTGTTTTTT
V: TRBV3-1
J: TRBJ1-4
size: many
D: -

CDR3: CVSSPRSGEQYF
DNA: TGTGTCAGCAGTCCCCGCTCCGGCGAGCAGTACTTC
V: TRBV28
J: TRBJ2-7
size: -
D: -

CDR3: CASSPRPKGTEAFF
DNA: TGTGCCAGTAGTCCACGTCCGAAGGGCACTGAAGCTTTCTTT
V: TRBV19
J: TRBJ1-1
size: many
D: -

CDR3: CASRGPGPETQYF
DNA: TGCGCCAGCAGGGGACCGGGACCGGAGACCCAGTACTTC
V: TRBV5-1
J: TRBJ2-5
size: many
D: -

CDR3: CASSRNQGGADTQYF
DNA: TGCGCCAGCAGCAGAAATCAGGGGGGCGCAGATACGCAGTATTTT
V: TRBV5-1
J: TRBJ2-3
size: many
D: -

CDR3: CPKRGITDTQYF
DNA: TGTCCCAAACGGGGAATTACAGATACGCAGTATTTT
V: TRBV12-3/TRBV12-4
J: TRBJ2-3
size: many
D: -

CDR3: CASSFGLTNEQFF
DNA: TGTGCCAGCAGCTTTGGTCTTACCAATGAGCAGTTCTTC
V: TRBV5-8
J: TRBJ2-1
size: -
D: -

CDR3: CASSLSLEPGRNQPQHF
DNA: TGTGCCAGCAGCTTATCATTGGAGCCCGGGAGGAATCAGCCCCAGCATTTT
V: TRBV11-2
J: TRBJ1-5
size: -
D: -

CDR3: CASSQVWSGGASTDTQYF
DNA: TGCGCCAGCAGCCAAGTCTGGTCGGGGGGGGCTAGCACAGATACGCAGTATTTT
V: TRBV4-1
J: TRBJ2-3
size: few
D: TRBD2

CDR3: CATFDGALNTEAFF
DNA: TGTGCCACCTTTGACGGGGCCCTTAACACTGAAGCTTTCTTT
V: TRBV19
J: TRBJ1-1
size: -
D: -

CDR3: CASRQTGANEQFF
DNA: TGTGCCAGCAGGCAGACAGGGGCAAATGAGCAGTTCTTC
V: TRBV2
J: TRBJ2-1
size: many
D: TRBD1

CDR3: CSAPGTGFSNTEAFF
DNA: TGCAGCGCCCCAGGGACAGGGTTTTCGAACACTGAAGCTTTCTTT
V: TRBV29-1
J: TRBJ1-1
size: many
D: TRBD1

CDR3: CSAVRGSHEQYF
DNA: TGCAGTGCCGTCCGAGGGTCCCACGAGCAGTACTTC
V: TRBV20-1
J: TRBJ2-7
size: few
D: -

CDR3: CASGNTGVEKLFF
DNA: TGTGCTAGTGGCAACACAGGGGTTGAAAAACTGTTTTTT
V: TRBV12-5
J: TRBJ1-4
size: many
D: TRBD1

CDR3: CASRLGENTEAFF
DNA: TGTGCCAGCAGACTAGGTGAGAACACTGAAGCTTTCTTT
V: TRBV13
J: TRBJ1-1
size: many
D: -

CDR3: CASSLGYGTEAFF
DNA: TGTGCCAGCAGCTTAGGGTATGGTACTGAAGCTTTCTTT
V: TRBV11-3
J: TRBJ1-1
size: many
D: -

CDR3: CSASDSGSFKDEQFF
DNA: TGCAGTGCTAGTGATAGCGGGAGTTTTAAGGATGAGCAGTTCTTC
V: TRBV20-1
J: TRBJ2-1
size: -
D: TRBD2

CDR3: CATSDTGTDLSNYGYTF
DNA: TGTGCCACCAGTGACACCGGGACAGACCTTTCTAACTATGGCTACACCTTC
V: TRBV24-1
J: TRBJ1-2
size: many
D: TRBD1

CDR3: CASSKGGAGFGNQPQHF
DNA: TGTGCCAGTAGTAAAGGGGGCGCGGGGTTCGGCAATCAGCCCCAGCATTTT
V: TRBV19
J: TRBJ1-5
size: -
D: TRBD1

CDR3: CASSPIQGMGNQPQHF
DNA: TGTGCCAGCAGTCCAATACAGGGGATGGGCAATCAGCCCCAGCATTTT
V: TRBV28
J: TRBJ1-5
size: many
D: TRBD1

CDR3: CASSQLAGVEKTQYF
DNA: TGTGCCAGCAGCCAATTAGCGGGAGTCGAGAAGACCCAGTACTTC
V: TRBV4-2
J: TRBJ2-5
size: many
D: TRBD2

CDR3: CASSPGRRPTNTEAFF
DNA: TGTGCCAGCTCACCCGGGCGCAGGCCAACGAACACTGAAGCTTTCTTT
V: TRBV28
J: TRBJ1-1
size: -
D: -

CDR3: CSARGTETYGYTF
DNA: TGCAGTGCTAGAGGGACAGAGACCTATGGCTACACCTTC
V: TRBV20-1
J: TRBJ1-2
size: many
D: -

CDR3: CASRRDFSTNEKLFF
DNA: TGTGCCAGCAGACGGGACTTTTCGACTAATGAAAAACTGTTTTTT
V: TRBV28
J: TRBJ1-4
size: many
D: -

CDR3: CASSSQGGNTEAFF
DNA: TGTGCCAGCAGTTCGCAGGGGGGGAACACTGAAGCTTTCTTT
V: TRBV6-2/TRBV6-3
J: TRBJ1-1
size: many
D: TRBD1

CDR3: CASRGATSFSYNEQFF
DNA: TGTGCCAGCAGGGGGGCTACAAGCTTCTCCTACAATGAGCAGTTCTTC
V: TRBV7-9
J: TRBJ2-1
size: many
D: -

CDR3: CASSPAESNTGELFF
DNA: TGTGCCAGCAGTCCAGCGGAGTCGAACACCGGGGAGCTGTTTTTT
V: TRBV27
J: TRBJ2-2
size: many
D: -

CDR3: CAWSAGVTGRTEAFF
DNA: TGTGCCTGGAGTGCAGGGGTGACAGGCCGAACTGAAGCTTTCTTT
V: TRBV30
J: TRBJ1-1
size: many
D: -

CDR3: CASSLAGGRLETQYF
DNA: TGTGCCAGCAGTCTAGCGGGGGGTCGGTTGGAGACCCAGTACTTC
V: TRBV12-3/TRBV12-4
J: TRBJ2-5
size: many
D: TRBD2